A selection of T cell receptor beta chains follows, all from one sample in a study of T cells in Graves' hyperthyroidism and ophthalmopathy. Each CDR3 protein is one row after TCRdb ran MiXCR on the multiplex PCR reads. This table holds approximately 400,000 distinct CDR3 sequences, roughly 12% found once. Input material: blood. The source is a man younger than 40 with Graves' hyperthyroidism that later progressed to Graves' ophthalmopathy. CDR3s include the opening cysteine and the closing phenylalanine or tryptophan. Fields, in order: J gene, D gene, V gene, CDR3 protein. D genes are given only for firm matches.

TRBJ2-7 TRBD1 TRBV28 CASSNGQGLDEQYF
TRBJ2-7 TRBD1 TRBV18 CASSRDRGVYEQYF
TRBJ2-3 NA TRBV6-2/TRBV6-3 CASSNNDREGRSDTQYF
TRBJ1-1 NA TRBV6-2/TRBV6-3 CASSYSRVQMNTEAFF
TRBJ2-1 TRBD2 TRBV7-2 CASSLGPLAGGHRFYNEQFF
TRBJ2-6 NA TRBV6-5 CASSYSSGTGANVLTF
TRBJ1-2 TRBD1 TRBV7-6 CASSPGQANYGYTF
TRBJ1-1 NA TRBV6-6 CASSYPGKGTEAFF
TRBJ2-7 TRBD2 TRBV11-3 CASSFSRGVSYEQYF
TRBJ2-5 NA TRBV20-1 CSAIGGAGETQYF
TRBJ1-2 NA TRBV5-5 CASSFPLTGGYTF
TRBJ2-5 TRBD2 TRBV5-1 CASSSAGGIQETQYF
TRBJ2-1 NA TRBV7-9 CASSMPVRRTMNEQFF
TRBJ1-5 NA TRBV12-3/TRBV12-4 CASSLEQLGNQPQHF
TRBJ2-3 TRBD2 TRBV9 CASSAKTSGGADTQYF
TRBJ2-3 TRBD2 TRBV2 CASSGNSGLAGSTDTQYF
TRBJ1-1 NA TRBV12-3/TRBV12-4 CASSPPDRILYTEAFF
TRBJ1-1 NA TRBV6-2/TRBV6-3 CASSYSPTDSMNTEAFF
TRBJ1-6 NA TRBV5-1 CASSAEHLLGSPLHF
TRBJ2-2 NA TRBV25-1 CASSDISRDTGELFF
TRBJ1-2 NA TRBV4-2 CASSQESKNYGYTF
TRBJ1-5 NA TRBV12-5 CASGLKSGGGTQPQHF
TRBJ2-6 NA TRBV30 CAWRYAGGANVLTF
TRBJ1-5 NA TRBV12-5 CASGYGVPQHF